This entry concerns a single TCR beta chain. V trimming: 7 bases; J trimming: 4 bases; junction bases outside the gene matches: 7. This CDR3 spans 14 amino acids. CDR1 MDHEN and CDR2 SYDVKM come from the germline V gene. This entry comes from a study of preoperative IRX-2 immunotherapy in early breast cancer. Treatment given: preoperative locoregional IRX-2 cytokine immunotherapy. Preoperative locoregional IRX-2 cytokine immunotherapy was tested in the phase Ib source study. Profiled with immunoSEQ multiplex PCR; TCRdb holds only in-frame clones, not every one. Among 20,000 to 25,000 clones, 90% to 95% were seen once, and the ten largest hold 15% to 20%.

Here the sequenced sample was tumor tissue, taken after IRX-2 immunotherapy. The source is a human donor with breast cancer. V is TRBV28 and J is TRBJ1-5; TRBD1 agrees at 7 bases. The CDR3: CASKGAGGNQPQHF. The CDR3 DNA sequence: TGTGCCAGCAAGGGGGCGGGAGGAAATCAGCCCCAGCATTTT. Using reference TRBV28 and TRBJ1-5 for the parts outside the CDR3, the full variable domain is DVKVTQSSRYLVKRTGEKVFLECVQDMDHENMFWYRQDPGLGLRLIYFSYDVKMKEKGDIPEGYSVSREKKERFSLILESASTNQTSMYLCASKGAGGNQPQHFGDGTRLSIL.